The 5 T cell receptor beta chains listed next were all sequenced from one sample in a study of T cells in Graves' hyperthyroidism and ophthalmopathy. There were TCR beta CDR3 regions amplified from RNA transcripts. A set of HTBI primers served as the primers for a first-round RT-PCR of the TCR CDR3. TCRdb re-derived calls from the multiplex PCR reads in MiXCR, one entry per CDR3 protein. The data show 660,000 or so distinct CDR3 sequences, 45% seen once. Input material: peripheral blood or thyroid tissue (not recorded which). The receptors here all came from an adult man with Graves' disease, either hyperthyroidism or ophthalmopathy (not recorded which).

This clonotype occurred a few times. The genes are TRBV2 and TRBJ2-7, with 7 bases fitting TRBD1. The CDR3 extends over 14 amino acids. The germline gives CDR1 SNHLY, CDR2 FYNNEI. J gave up 2 bases and V 7 bases, and 8 bases lay outside the gene matches. The CDR3 DNA reads as TGTGCCAGCACCGAAACAGGGGATCCCTACGAGCAGTACTTC. As protein: CASTETGDPYEQYF.

The V call is TRBV2, the J call TRBJ1-5; perhaps TRBD1 as D (5 bases). Trimming stripped 6 bases from V and 6 bases from J, with 12 bases between. This CDR3 is built from 13 residues. Germline CDR1 is SNHLY and CDR2 is FYNNEI. Written as DNA, the CDR3 is TGTGCCAGCAGCGGGGGACCGACTCAGCCCCAGCATTTT. This sequence encodes CASSGGPTQPQHF.

The rearrangement joins TRBV7-8 to TRBJ1-4, with 7 positions matching TRBD1. The CDR3 is made up of 15 amino acids. V was clipped by 1 base and J by 5 bases; unmatched bases: 4. Germline values: CDR1 SGHVS, CDR2 FQNEAQ. The CDR3 here is CASSLETGNNEKLFF. The CDR3 nucleotides read TGTGCCAGCAGCTTAGAGACAGGGAACAATGAAAAACTGTTTTTT.

This chain joins TRBV2 and TRBJ1-5; D is perhaps TRBD1 (5 bases). CDR1 is SNHLY, CDR2 FYNNEI, per germline. Trimming removed 5 bases at V and 8 bases at J, with 19 bases between. The CDR3 totals 15 residues. The CDR3 loop is CASSFHGGVGKPQHF. The CDR3, as DNA: TGTGCCAGCAGTTTCCATGGGGGAGTGGGGAAGCCCCAGCATTTT. The complete variable domain, with remaining parts taken from reference TRBV2 and TRBJ1-5, reads EPEVTQTPSHQVTQMGQEVILRCVPISNHLYFYWYRQILGQKVEFLVSFYNNEISEKSEIFDDQFSVERPDGSNFTLKIRSTKLEDSAMYFCASSFHGGVGKPQHFGDGTRLSIL.

This clonotype has a count of ten or more. CDR3 in amino acids: CASSEGRGGEETQYF. As DNA, the CDR3 is TGTGCCAGCAGTGAGGGGCGGGGGGGAGAAGAGACCCAGTACTTC. The chain recombines TRBV2 with TRBJ2-5; 9 nucleotides line up with TRBD2. This CDR3 is built from 15 residues. Trimming took 3 bases from V and 3 from J; bases not matched to a gene: 5. Germline lookup yields CDR1 SNHLY and CDR2 FYNNEI. Full variable domain (rest looked up from reference TRBV2 and TRBJ2-5): EPEVTQTPSHQVTQMGQEVILRCVPISNHLYFYWYRQILGQKVEFLVSFYNNEISEKSEIFDDQFSVERPDGSNFTLKIRSTKLEDSAMYFCASSEGRGGEETQYFGPGTRLLVL.